Presented here are 11 T cell receptor beta chains from one specimen sequenced in a study of chronic HIV infection and antiretroviral therapy. Each CDR3 protein is one row after TCRdb ran MiXCR on the 5' RACE reads. The sample lists 39,000 or so distinct CDR3 sequences, 8.2% occurring once. The sample taken for sequencing was peripheral blood. The receptors here all came from an adult who had HIV and had not received antiretroviral therapy, or was an uninfected healthy control (not recorded which).

This clonotype was found many times. This chain joins TRBV29-1 and TRBJ2-2, with a weak D call TRBD2 (6 bases). The V gene lost 6 bases and the J gene lost 6 bases, with 11 bases spanning the gap. The CDR3 runs to 12 residues. From germline, CDR1 is SQVTM and CDR2 ANQGSEA. The CDR3 sequence: CSVAWGAGELFF. The CDR3 nucleotides are TGCAGCGTGGCGTGGGGGGCCGGGGAGCTGTTTTTT.

Many counts were recorded for this clonotype. The J gene is TRBJ2-2, the V gene TRBV27; a weak D match, TRBD1 (5 bases). Germline V gene sequence: CDR1 MNHEY, CDR2 SMNVEV (reference sequence). The V end lost 7 bases, the J end lost 3 bases, and 15 bases lay between the germline ends. The CDR3 loop spans 15 amino acids. CDR3 coding DNA: TGTGCCAGCATGGATGGAACAGGTTACACCGGGGAGCTGTTTTTT. As protein: CASMDGTGYTGELFF.

This clonotype has just a few counts. V usage is TRBV29-1 and J usage is TRBJ2-7, with D possibly being TRBD1 or TRBD2 (6 bases each). This CDR3 comprises 12 residues. V was cut by 3 bases and J by 3 bases, with 9 bases left in between. Germline-derived CDR1 and CDR2 are SQVTM and ANQGSEA. CDR3 sequence reads: CSVEGGRYEQYF. The CDR3 DNA follows: TGCAGCGTTGAGGGGGGCCGCTACGAGCAGTACTTC.

This clonotype occurred many times. The chain recombines TRBV29-1 with TRBJ1-4, with no clear D. Germline V gene data show CDR1 as SQVTM and CDR2 as ANQGSEA. Trimming removed 5 bases from V and 3 bases from J, with 13 bases in between. The CDR3 spans 14 residues. This CDR3 is CSVLGSRANEKLFF. The CDR3 coding sequence is TGCAGCGTTTTGGGGAGTCGAGCTAATGAAAAACTGTTTTTT.

This clonotype has at least ten counts. V gene TRBV19 combines with J gene TRBJ2-6; D remains ambiguous. The ends were cut back, 3 bases at V and 0 bases at J, with 9 bases in the middle. CDR1 is LNHDA and CDR2 is SQIVND in the germline V gene (reference sequence). This CDR3 contains 16 residues. CDR3 sequence reads: CASSILAASGANVLTF. CDR3 nucleotide sequence: TGTGCCAGTAGTATCCTGGCAGCCTCTGGGGCCAACGTCCTGACTTTC.

This clonotype was counted between two and nine times. The chain uses TRBV9 and TRBJ1-1; maybe TRBD1 (5 bases). The CDR3 is made up of 17 amino acids. Germline V gene sequence: CDR1 SGDLS, CDR2 YYNGEE. Trimming removed 0 bases at V and 0 bases at J, with 15 bases between. The CDR3 spells CASSVGGQGRMNTEAFF. Here the CDR3 DNA reads TGTGCCAGCAGCGTAGGCGGGCAGGGACGGATGAACACTGAAGCTTTCTTT.

CDR3 coding DNA: TGTGCCAGCAGTTCCGTGAGGGACACCAGAAGCTATGGCTACACCTTC. Protein sequence: CASSSVRDTRSYGYTF. The chain has TRBV27 and TRBJ1-2, with D perhaps matching TRBD1 (6 bases). Germline loops: CDR1 MNHEY, CDR2 SMNVEV (reference sequence). This CDR3 spans 16 amino acids. V was pared by 4 bases and J by 4 bases, with 19 bases between.

The rearrangement joins TRBV20-1 to TRBJ1-2; 7 bases are shared with TRBD1. CDR3 length: 12 residues. Trimming cost V 8 bases and J 7 bases; bases outside gene matches: 10. Germline CDR1 is DFQATT and CDR2 is SNEGSKA (reference sequence). The CDR3 here is CSWDRQIVGYTF. The CDR3 DNA sequence: TGCAGTTGGGACAGACAAATTGTTGGCTACACCTTC.

This chain joins TRBV27 and TRBJ2-7; 11 bases are shared with TRBD2. From germline, CDR1 is MNHEY and CDR2 SMNVEV (reference sequence). V gave up 6 bases and J gave up 6 bases; unmatched junction bases: 7. CDR3 length: 14 residues. CDR3 nucleotides: TGTGCCAGCAGAATAGCGGGAGGGAAGGCCGAGCAGTACTTC. Translation: CASRIAGGKAEQYF.

This clonotype was seen a handful of times. The chain uses TRBV6-2 or TRBV6-3 and TRBJ2-1; 8 bases are shared with TRBD1. V lost 4 bases, J lost 4 bases, and 15 bases stayed unmatched. The germline CDR1 and CDR2 sequences are MNHEY and SVGEGT. The CDR3 has 18 residues. CDR3 amino acids: CASSSPGDRDRFYNEQFF. DNA for the CDR3: TGTGCCAGCAGTTCGCCGGGGGACCGGGACAGGTTTTACAATGAGCAGTTCTTC.

The table lists this clonotype with a few counts. This sequence joins TRBV28 and TRBJ1-4; D might be TRBD1 (6 bases). V lost 6 bases to trimming and J lost 2 bases, with 19 bases between them. Germline lookup yields CDR1 MDHEN and CDR2 SYDVKM. The CDR3 loop spans 17 amino acids. CDR3 DNA: TGTGCCAGCAGCCCTGCGGGGGGCACGGGGACTAATGAAAAACTGTTTTTT. The encoded protein is CASSPAGGTGTNEKLFF. The full variable domain, in which reference TRBV28 and TRBJ1-4 provide the parts outside the CDR3, is DVKVTQSSRYLVKRTGEKVFLECVQDMDHENMFWYRQDPGLGLRLIYFSYDVKMKEKGDIPEGYSVSREKKERFSLILESASTNQTSMYLCASSPAGGTGTNEKLFFGSGTQLSVL.